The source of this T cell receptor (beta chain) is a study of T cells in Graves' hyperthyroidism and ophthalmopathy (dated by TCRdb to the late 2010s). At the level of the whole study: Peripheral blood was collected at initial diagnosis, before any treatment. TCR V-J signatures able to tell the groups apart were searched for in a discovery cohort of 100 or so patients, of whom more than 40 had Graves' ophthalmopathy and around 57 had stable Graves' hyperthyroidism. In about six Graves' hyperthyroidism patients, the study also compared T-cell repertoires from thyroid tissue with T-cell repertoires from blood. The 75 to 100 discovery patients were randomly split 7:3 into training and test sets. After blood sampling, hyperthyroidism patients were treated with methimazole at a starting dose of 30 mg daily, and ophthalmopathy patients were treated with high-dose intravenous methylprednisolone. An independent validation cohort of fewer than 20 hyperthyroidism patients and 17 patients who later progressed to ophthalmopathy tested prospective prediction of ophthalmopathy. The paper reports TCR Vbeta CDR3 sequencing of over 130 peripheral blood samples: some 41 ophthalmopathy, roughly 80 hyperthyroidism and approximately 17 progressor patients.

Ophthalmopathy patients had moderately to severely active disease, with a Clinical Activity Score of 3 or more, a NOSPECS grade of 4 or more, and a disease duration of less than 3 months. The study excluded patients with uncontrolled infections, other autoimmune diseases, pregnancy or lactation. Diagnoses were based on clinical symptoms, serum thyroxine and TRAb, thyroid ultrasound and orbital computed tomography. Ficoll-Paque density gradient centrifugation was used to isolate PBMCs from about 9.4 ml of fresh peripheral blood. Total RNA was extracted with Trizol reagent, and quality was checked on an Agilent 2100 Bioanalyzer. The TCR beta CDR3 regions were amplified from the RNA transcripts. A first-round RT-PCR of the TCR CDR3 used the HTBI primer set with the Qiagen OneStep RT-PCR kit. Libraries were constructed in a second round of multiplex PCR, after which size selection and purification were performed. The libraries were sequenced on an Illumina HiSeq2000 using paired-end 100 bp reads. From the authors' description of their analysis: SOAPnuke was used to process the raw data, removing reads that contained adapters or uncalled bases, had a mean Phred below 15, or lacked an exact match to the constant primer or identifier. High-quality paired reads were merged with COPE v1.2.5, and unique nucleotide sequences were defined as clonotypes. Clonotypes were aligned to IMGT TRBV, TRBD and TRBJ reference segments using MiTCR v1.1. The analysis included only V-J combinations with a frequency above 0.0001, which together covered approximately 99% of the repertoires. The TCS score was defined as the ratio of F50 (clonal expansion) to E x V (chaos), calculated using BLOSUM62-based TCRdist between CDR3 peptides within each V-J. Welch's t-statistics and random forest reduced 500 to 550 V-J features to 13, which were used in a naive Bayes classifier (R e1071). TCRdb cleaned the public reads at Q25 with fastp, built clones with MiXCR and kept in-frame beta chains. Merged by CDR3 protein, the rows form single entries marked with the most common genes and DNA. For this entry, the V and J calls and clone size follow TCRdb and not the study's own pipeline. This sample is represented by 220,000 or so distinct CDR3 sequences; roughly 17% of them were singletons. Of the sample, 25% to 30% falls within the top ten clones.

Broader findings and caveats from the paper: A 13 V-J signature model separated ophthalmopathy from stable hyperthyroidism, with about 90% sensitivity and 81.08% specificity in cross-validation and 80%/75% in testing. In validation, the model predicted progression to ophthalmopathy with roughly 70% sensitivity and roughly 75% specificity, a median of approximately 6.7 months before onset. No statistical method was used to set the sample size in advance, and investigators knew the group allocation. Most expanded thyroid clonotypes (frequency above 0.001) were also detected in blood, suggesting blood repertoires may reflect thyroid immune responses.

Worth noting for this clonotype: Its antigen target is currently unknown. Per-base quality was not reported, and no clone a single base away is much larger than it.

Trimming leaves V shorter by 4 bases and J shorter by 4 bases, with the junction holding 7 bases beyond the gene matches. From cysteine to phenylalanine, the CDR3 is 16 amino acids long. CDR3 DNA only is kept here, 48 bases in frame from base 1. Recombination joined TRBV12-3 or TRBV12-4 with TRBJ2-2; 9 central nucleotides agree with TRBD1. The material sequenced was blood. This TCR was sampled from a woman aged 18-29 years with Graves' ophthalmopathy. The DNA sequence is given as TGTGCCAGCAGTTCGACACAGGGGGCTAGCACCGGGGAGCTGTTTTTT. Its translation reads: CASSSTQGASTGELFF.